The rows below give T cell receptor beta chains drawn from one sample of a study of OX40 agonist ivuxolimab in advanced cancers. The protocol was immunoSEQ multiplex PCR, while the TCRdb copy is restricted to in-frame clones and leaves out a portion. The data show fewer than 75,000 clones, 91% seen once. The sample was CD4+ or CD8+ T cells sorted from blood, taken in a trial of the OX40 agonist ivuxolimab. These receptors all come from an adult with an advanced solid tumor such as melanoma, head and neck, liver or kidney cancer. Each CDR3 is given with its conserved first and last residue. A D gene is named only where the DNA matches it firmly. Where a row states a size, it is once, few, many or the class of an expanded clone; other rows omit it.

TRBV19,TRBJ1-6,-,-,TGTGCCAGTAGACAGGGAGGGCTCGGCAATTCACCCCTCCACTTT,CASRQGGLGNSPLHF
TRBV6-1,TRBJ1-5,once,-,TGTGCCAGCAGCGAGCATAGCAATCAGCCCCAGCATTTT,CASSEHSNQPQHF
TRBV10-3,TRBJ2-5,-,-,TGTGCCATCAGTCCCGCCGGTGCTCAAGAGACCCAGTACTTC,CAISPAGAQETQYF
TRBV11-3,TRBJ2-3,-,TRBD2,TGTGCCAGCAGCTCACTAGCGTCTAGCACAGATACGCAGTATTTT,CASSSLASSTDTQYF
TRBV6-1,TRBJ1-4,-,-,TGTGCCAGCAGTGGTATCGGCAGGCTGAAGGAAAAACTGTTTTTT,CASSGIGRLKEKLFF
TRBV2,TRBJ1-5,once,-,TGTGCCAGCAGTGGGGAGGGGGTTCAGCCCCAGCATTTT,CASSGEGVQPQHF
TRBV11-3,TRBJ2-7,-,-,TGTGCCAGCAGCTTAGTGGTAGGAATCTACGAGCAGTACTTC,CASSLVVGIYEQYF
TRBV5-4,TRBJ2-1,-,-,TGTGCCAGCAGCTTGTTAGGGAGCTCCTACAATGAGCAGTTCTTC,CASSLLGSSYNEQFF
TRBV7-2,TRBJ2-5,-,TRBD2,TGTGCCAGCAGCTTACCCCGCGGGCTAGCGGGCCTACAAGAGACCCAGTACTTC,CASSLPRGLAGLQETQYF
TRBV19,TRBJ2-1,few,TRBD2,TGTGCCAGTAGTATTCTAGCGGGAGTTTGGAATGAGCAGTTCTTC,CASSILAGVWNEQFF
TRBV30,TRBJ1-3,-,-,TGTGCCTGGACCCAGAGGGCTGGAAACACCATATATTTT,CAWTQRAGNTIYF
TRBV19,TRBJ2-7,-,TRBD1,TGTGCCACAACCGGGACAGGGACCTACGAGCAGTACTTC,CATTGTGTYEQYF
TRBV18,TRBJ2-5,-,-,TGTGCCAGCTCACCACCGACTCCGGCGGTGGGGACCCAGTACTTC,CASSPPTPAVGTQYF